This TCR beta chain was sequenced in a study of spatial heterogeneity in lung cancer. Study at large: Beta-chain sequences were consistently detected more often than alpha-chain sequences. Tumor-region TCR transcript counts correlated strongly with a T cell module score from matched bulk RNA-seq. Study-level findings and limits: Intratumoral expanded alpha and beta TCR counts were found to track tumor mutation counts.

Single TCR cDNA molecules each had their own unique molecular identifier. TCRdb used MiXCR to reprocess the 5' RACE reads, holding one entry per CDR3 protein. The repertoire holds 17,000 or so distinct CDR3 sequences, with around 6.5% as singletons. The time point here: sample taken at primary tumor resection. Donation came from about 72 patients with untreated early-stage non-small cell lung cancer. This clonotype has ten or more counts. What it binds is unknown. The CDR3 extends over 14 amino acids. The junction had 0 bases not matched to a gene; V was cut back by 2 bases and J by 1 base. The sequences come from lung tumor tissue, collected at surgery. This TCR derives from a female donor with early-stage non-small cell lung cancer. This chain uses TRBV12-3 or TRBV12-4 with TRBJ2-5; TRBD2 aligns across 8 bases. The CDR3, as DNA: TGTGCCAGCAGTTTAACTAGCGGCCAAGAGACCCAGTACTTC. Amino acid sequence: CASSLTSGQETQYF.